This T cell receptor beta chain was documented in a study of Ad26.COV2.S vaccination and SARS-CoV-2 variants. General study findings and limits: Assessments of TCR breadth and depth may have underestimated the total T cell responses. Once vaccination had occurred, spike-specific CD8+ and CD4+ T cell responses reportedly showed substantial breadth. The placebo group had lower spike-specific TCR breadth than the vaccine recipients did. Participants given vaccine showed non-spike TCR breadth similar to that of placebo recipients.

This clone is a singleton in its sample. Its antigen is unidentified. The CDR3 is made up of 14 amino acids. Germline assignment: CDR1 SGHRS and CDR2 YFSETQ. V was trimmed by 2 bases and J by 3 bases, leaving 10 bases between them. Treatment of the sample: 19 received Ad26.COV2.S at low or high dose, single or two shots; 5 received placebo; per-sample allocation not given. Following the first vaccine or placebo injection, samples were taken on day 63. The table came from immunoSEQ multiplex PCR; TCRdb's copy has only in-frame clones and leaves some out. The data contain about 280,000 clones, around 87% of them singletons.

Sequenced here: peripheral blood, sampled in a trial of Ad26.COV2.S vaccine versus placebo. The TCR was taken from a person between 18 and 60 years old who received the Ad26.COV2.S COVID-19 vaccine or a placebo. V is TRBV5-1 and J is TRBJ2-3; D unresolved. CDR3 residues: CASSFSGLTDTQYF. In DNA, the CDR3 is TGCGCCAGCAGCTTTTCTGGTTTGACAGATACGCAGTATTTT.